This TCR beta chain was documented in a study of cytomegalovirus exposure and HLA in healthy donors. With regard to this clone: Antigen specificity is unknown.

Vbeta (60) and Jbeta (13) primers were used in the PCR. Sequencing was performed with immunoSEQ multiplex PCR; in TCRdb, only in-frame clones are kept and a portion is missing. The data hold around 140,000 clones, with roughly 72% observed a single time. Germline assignment: CDR1 SNHLY and CDR2 FYNNEI. The V and J ends lost 3 bases and 4 bases respectively, with 19 bases between them. The CDR3 consists of 16 residues. Unrecorded immune exposures were likely, despite nominal health at sampling. Study-level points and caveats: A later analysis found common viral pathogens apparently linked to several of the most significant clusters. A prior analysis recorded that most TCR beta V segments were productive about 87% or about 30% of the time.

This sequence was found in a male donor in good health and CMV-seronegative. Sequencing was done on a sample of PBMCs. The rearrangement joins TRBV2 to TRBJ2-7; tentatively, D is TRBD1 (5 bases). The chain's CDR3 is CASSEVGRAWDYEQYF. As DNA, the CDR3 is TGTGCCAGCAGTGAGGTGGGCAGGGCCTGGGATTACGAGCAGTACTTC.